This TCR beta chain was profiled in a study of T cell responses to AZD1222 COVID-19 vaccine (dated by TCRdb to the early 2020s). General notes on the study: AZD1222 recipients whose second dose came at about 4 weeks and those whose second dose came at about 12 weeks were combined into one group, since spike-specific TCR depth and breadth did not differ between the two schedules. A total of 233 trial participants underwent TCR sequencing, of whom 207 had received two doses of AZD1222 and approximately 25 had received two doses of the MenACWY control vaccine. Trial participants were enrolled by age into 18-55, 56-69 and 70-plus year subgroups, with 148, 28 and 57 TCR-sequenced participants respectively. What the research found in general, with its limitations: After two AZD1222 doses, spike-specific TCR breadth and depth were significantly higher than at day 0 and than in MenACWY recipients. Reportedly, close to half of the unique spike-specific TCRs recognized epitopes lying outside the regions that are mutated in the B.1.351 and B.1.1.7 variants. Because no day 14 peak-response samples were available, repertoires were characterized only after the peak T cell response. Only six AZD1222 recipients were SARS-CoV-2 seropositive at baseline, limiting conclusions about previously exposed vaccinees. Most participants were white British and females outnumbered males, and the authors suggested that clonal diversity may have been underestimated. In the small 56-69-year group, the increase in depth fell short of significance, most likely because of low power. The whole spike protein was spanned by vaccine-associated CD4 TCRs, and dominant responses were seen in regions 160-218 and 743-854.

The time point tag for this specimen amounts to: baseline before first vaccination. Samples from vaccinated people were obtained from the UK trials COV001 and COV002, which included a single-blind randomized controlled phase 2/3 trial of AZD1222 (ChAdOx1 nCoV-19) in healthy adults. Trial participant PBMC samples were collected at day 0 and day 28 after the second dose for TCRbeta chain sequencing. Points on this clone: What this receptor recognizes is not known. No quality values exist for individual bases; no much larger clone is one base distant.

The germline V end is reduced by 5 bases and the J end by 4 bases; junction bases left unmatched: 7. From cysteine to phenylalanine, the CDR3 is 14 amino acids long. Kept here is only the CDR3 DNA, which spans 42 bases and is read in frame from base 1. The germline V gene sets CDR1 to SGHTA and CDR2 to FQGNSA. The CDR3 regions of human TCRbeta chains were analyzed by immunosequencing. In the paper's pipeline: TCRs in the repertoires were matched against a reference library of SARS-CoV-2-specific TCRs that had been generated with the MIRA antigen-specificity platform. Breadth meant the fraction of unique TCRs that were SARS-CoV-2-associated, whereas depth meant the fraction of total T cells that were SARS-CoV-2-associated. Using the MIRA data, every spike-specific TCR was mapped to the spike region that the TCR reacted to and assigned to either a CD4 or a CD8 class. Log10-transformed breadth and depth values were compared by one-way ANOVA with Sidak's multiple comparisons tests. The immuneACCESS repertoire file appears here via TCRdb, limited to in-frame rearrangements. These files lack a portion of the clones; in checked studies, under half of the deficit traces to unresolved V genes, and the cause of the others is not known. V and J calls and clone size are copied from that table; D and trimming were computed from the DNA. The sample records approximately 110,000 clones, 88% of which are singletons. The top ten clonotypes cover over 8% of the sample.

This TCR derives from an adult in good health. The specimen was peripheral blood, collected on day 0 of AZD1222 vaccination. This sequence uses TRBV7-2 and TRBJ2-5; TRBD1 agrees with 7 junctional bases. The CDR3 is CASSARGMGETQYF. The DNA is TGTGCCAGCAGCGCCAGGGGGATGGGAGAGACCCAGTACTTC.